This T cell receptor beta chain was recovered during a study of shared clonotypes between healthy human individuals. With 1 base removed from V and 5 bases from J, the gap between germline ends came to 12 bases. The CDR3 spans 15 residues. Germline assignment: CDR1 SGHDT and CDR2 YYEEEE. Libraries were prepared by immunoSEQ multiplex PCR; TCRdb keeps only in-frame clonotypes and omits some of them. The sample lists over a million clones, approximately 97% occurring once. Sequences were obtained from naive CD4+ T cells sorted from blood. Subset indicated: CD45RA+ positively selected. J is TRBJ2-2 and V is TRBV5-6; tentatively, D is TRBD1 (5 bases). This receptor was obtained from a man aged 30 to 45 in good health. This chain's CDR3 is CASSLPSQATGELFF. CDR3 in DNA: TGTGCCAGCAGCTTGCCCTCACAGGCGACCGGGGAGCTGTTTTTT.